At least ten counts were recorded for the clone carrying this TCR beta chain. Its specificity is unknown. For the diagnoses, clinical symptoms, serum thyroxine and TRAb, thyroid ultrasound and orbital computed tomography were used. PBMCs were obtained from 10 ml fresh peripheral blood. The CDR3 has 14 residues. CDR1 KGHSH and CDR2 LQKENI come from the germline V gene. Trimming removed 2 bases at V and 4 bases at J, with 12 bases between. TCR beta CDR3 sequences were amplified from RNA transcripts. HTBI primers were used for first-round RT-PCR of the TCR CDR3. TCRdb reanalysed the multiplex PCR reads using MiXCR and keeps one entry per CDR3 protein. Of 400,000 to 550,000 distinct CDR3 sequences in the sample, about 15% were seen once. The data were obtained in a study of T cells in Graves' hyperthyroidism and ophthalmopathy. Study conclusions and caveats: A 13 V-J signature model discriminated ophthalmopathy versus stable hyperthyroidism. Clonotypes that were expanded in thyroid above 0.001 mostly appeared in blood too.

The sequence derives from a woman aged 18-30 years with Graves' hyperthyroidism. The rearrangement uses TRBV18 and TRBJ2-7; no clear D gene. The specimen was blood. The CDR3 loop is CASSPGFGAYEQYV. For the CDR3, the DNA is TGTGCCAGCTCACCAGGGTTCGGAGCTTACGAGCAGTACGTC.